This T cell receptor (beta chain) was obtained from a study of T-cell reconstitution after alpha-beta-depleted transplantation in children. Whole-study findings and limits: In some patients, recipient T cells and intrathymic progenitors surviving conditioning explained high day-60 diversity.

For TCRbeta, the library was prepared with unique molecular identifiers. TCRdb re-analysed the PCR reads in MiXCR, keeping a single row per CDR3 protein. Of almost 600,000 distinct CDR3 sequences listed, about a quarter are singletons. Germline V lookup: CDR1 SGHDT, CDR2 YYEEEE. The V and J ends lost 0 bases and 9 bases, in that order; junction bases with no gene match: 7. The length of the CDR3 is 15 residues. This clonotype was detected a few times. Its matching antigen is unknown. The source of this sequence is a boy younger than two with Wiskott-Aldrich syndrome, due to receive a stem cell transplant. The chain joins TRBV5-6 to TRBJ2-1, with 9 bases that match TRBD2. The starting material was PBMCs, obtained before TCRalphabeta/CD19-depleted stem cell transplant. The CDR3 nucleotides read TGTGCCAGCAGCTTGGCTAAAGAGCGGGGGGTTGAGCAGTTCTTC. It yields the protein CASSLAKERGVEQFF.